This T cell receptor (beta chain) appears in the sequencing data of a study of cytomegalovirus exposure and HLA in healthy donors. Sequencing was performed with immunoSEQ multiplex PCR; in TCRdb, only in-frame clones are kept and a portion is missing. The data show about 190,000 clones, more than 75% seen once. The CDR3 has 17 residues. In germline, CDR1 is LGHNA, CDR2 YNFKEQ. V shed 0 bases and J 6 bases; nucleotides not matched to a gene: 12. The receptor's source is a young man in good health and CMV-seropositive. Sequencing input: PBMCs. The chain joins TRBV4-2 to TRBJ2-3; 7 bases line up with TRBD2. The chain's CDR3 is CASSQDWGEGLQDTQYF. The CDR3 DNA is TGTGCCAGCAGCCAAGATTGGGGGGAGGGCCTTCAGGATACGCAGTATTTT.